The present T cell receptor beta chain was sequenced within a study of cytomegalovirus exposure and HLA in healthy donors. For this clone: Its antigen is not identified.

Primers: 60 Vbeta forward and 13 Jbeta reverse. Produced via immunoSEQ multiplex PCR; TCRdb's table is partial and in-frame only. The table shows about 180,000 clones, with roughly 85% occurring only once. CDR1 is SGHRS and CDR2 is YFSETQ in the germline V gene. CDR3 size: 15 residues. The V segment lost 3 bases and the J segment 6 bases; nucleotides outside the gene matches: 7. Study-wide results and limits: Common viral pathogens (according to a later analysis) appeared linked to several of the most significant clusters. For cytomegalovirus status, the classifier reportedly gave diagnoses with high specificity and sensitivity. Immune exposure information comprised only CMV serostatus. When analyzed later, a missense DCLRE1C variant was found to be linked to TCR beta V- and J-gene trimming.

Sequencing was carried out using PBMCs. The V gene is TRBV5-1, the J gene TRBJ2-3, with 10 bases that match TRBD1. The source is a man aged 25 to 40 in good health and CMV-seronegative. CDR3 coding DNA: TGCGCCAGCAGCTCACGGACAGGGGGTGACGATACGCAGTATTTT. It yields the protein CASSSRTGGDDTQYF.